These 24 T cell receptor beta chains were all obtained from the same sample, sequenced in a study of shared clonotypes between healthy human individuals. Here immunoSEQ multiplex PCR was the method, and the copy in TCRdb shows in-frame clones only, minus some. The sample consists of roughly 320,000 clones, about nine tenths of them appearing once. Sequencing was carried out using memory CD8+ T cells sorted from blood. Subset indicated: CD45RO+ cells pooled with CCR7-negative TemRA cells. These receptor sequences come from a man younger than 30 in good health.

This clone was seen a few times. The chain recombines TRBV5-1 with TRBJ2-7; possible D gene TRBD1, 6 bases. The CDR3 is 15 amino acids. Trimming pared 2 bases from V and 5 bases from J, leaving 17 bases between. Germline CDR1 and CDR2: SGHRS and YFSETQ. As DNA, the CDR3 is TGCGCCAGCAGCTTTACCCCCGACAGGCTGCACGAGCAGTACTTC. It specifies CASSFTPDRLHEQYF.

V is TRBV6-5 and J is TRBJ2-1; possible D gene TRBD2, 6 bases. The CDR3 contains 15 residues. The ends were cut back, 2 bases at V and 3 bases at J, with 11 bases in the middle. CDR1 and CDR2 (germline): MNHEY, SVGAGI. The CDR3 region is CASSYDAGFYNEQFF. The CDR3 region has the DNA TGTGCCAGCAGTTACGATGCGGGGTTCTACAATGAGCAGTTCTTC.

The J gene is TRBJ1-3, the V gene TRBV6-1; D is undetermined. The V end lost 0 bases, the J end lost 0 bases, and 3 bases lay between the germline ends. This CDR3 has 14 residues. Germline-derived CDR1 and CDR2 are MNHNS and SASEGT. Here the CDR3 reads CASSEAYSGNTIYF. The CDR3 DNA reads TGTGCCAGCAGTGAAGCATACTCTGGAAACACCATATATTTT.

The J gene is TRBJ1-1, the V gene TRBV28; 7 bases fit TRBD1. Germline-derived CDR1 and CDR2 are MDHEN and SYDVKM. The CDR3 has 14 residues. With V trimmed by 6 bases and J by 6 bases, 10 bases remained unmatched. The CDR3 protein is CASRLRQGFAEAFF. The CDR3 DNA sequence: TGTGCCAGCAGATTAAGACAGGGCTTCGCTGAAGCTTTCTTT.

V gene TRBV6-5 combines with J gene TRBJ2-1; D might be TRBD1 (6 bases). The germline V gene has CDR1 MNHEY and CDR2 SVGAGI. This CDR3 contains 16 residues. V shed 0 bases and J shed 6 bases, with 15 bases lying between them. The CDR3 DNA follows: TGTGCCAGCAGTTACTCGAATGGGGGCGCGGGCAATGAGCAGTTCTTC. This codes for CASSYSNGGAGNEQFF.

This clone has a handful of counts. The V gene is TRBV5-6, the J gene TRBJ1-3, with D unresolved. V was shortened by 3 bases and J by 4 bases, with 5 bases between the two germline ends. CDR3 length: 12 amino acids. Germline V lookup: CDR1 SGHDT, CDR2 YYEEEE. The CDR3 protein is CASSWIGNTIYF. CDR3 nucleotide sequence: TGTGCCAGCAGCTGGATCGGAAACACCATATATTTT.

The gene calls are TRBV30 and TRBJ1-2; 10 positions agree with TRBD1. The trim removed 3 bases at V and 8 bases at J, leaving 12 bases unmatched. The germline V gene encodes CDR1 GTSNPN and CDR2 SVGIG (reference sequence). The CDR3 has 15 amino acids. The CDR3 is CAWRKRDRGWKGYTF. The CDR3 DNA reads TGTGCCTGGAGAAAACGGGACAGGGGATGGAAAGGCTACACCTTC. Full variable domain (outside the CDR3, taken from reference TRBV30 and TRBJ1-2): SQTIHQWPATLVQPVGSPLSLECTVEGTSNPNLYWYRQAAGRGLQLLFYSVGIGQISSEVPQNLSASRPQDRQFILSSKKLLLSDSGFYLCAWRKRDRGWKGYTFGSGTRLTVV.

This chain uses TRBV4-1 with TRBJ2-7; TRBD1 or TRBD2 may be the D gene (5 bases each). This CDR3 comprises 16 residues. V lost 2 bases and J 0 bases, leaving 14 bases between the germline ends. Per germline, CDR1 MGHRA and CDR2 YSYEKL. The CDR3 DNA reads as TGCGCCAGCAGCCAAAGGGGAGCAGGTACCTCCTACGAGCAGTACTTC. As protein: CASSQRGAGTSYEQYF.

This clone came up once. J is TRBJ1-2 and V is TRBV7-6, with D possibly TRBD1 on 6 matching bases. The CDR3 contains 16 residues. Germline CDR1 reads SGHVS; CDR2 reads FNYEAQ. V shed 2 bases and J shed 2 bases, with 15 bases lying between them. CDR3 loop: CASSLKPRRGNYGYTF. The CDR3 DNA reads as TGTGCCAGCAGCTTAAAGCCCAGGAGGGGGAACTATGGCTACACCTTC. Full variable domain (missing parts from reference TRBV7-6 and TRBJ1-2): GAGVSQSPRYKVTKRGQDVALRCDPISGHVSLYWYRQALGQGPEFLTYFNYEAQQDKSGLPNDRFSAERPEGSISTLTIQRTEQRDSAMYRCASSLKPRRGNYGYTFGSGTRLTVV.

The chain uses TRBV11-3 and TRBJ2-7; 8 bases line up with TRBD2. V shed 2 bases, J shed 4 bases, and the junction held 13 bases outside the gene matches. This CDR3 comprises 17 residues. CDR1 SGHNT and CDR2 YENEEA come from the germline V gene. CDR3: CASSLWRAGVIKYEQYF. CDR3 coding DNA: TGTGCCAGCAGCTTATGGCGAGCGGGAGTCATTAAGTACGAGCAGTACTTC.

This clone was recorded once. The J gene is TRBJ2-7, the V gene TRBV10-3, with 10 bases fitting TRBD1. The J segment lost 5 bases and the V segment lost 4 bases, leaving 17 bases of the junction unmatched. The CDR3 spans 18 residues. The germline gives CDR1 ENHRY, CDR2 SYGVKD. Here the CDR3 reads CAISVRSGTGDGGNEQYF. In DNA form, the CDR3 reads TGTGCCATCAGTGTACGCTCCGGGACAGGGGATGGAGGGAACGAGCAGTACTTC.

This chain uses TRBV27 with TRBJ2-2; 7 bases align to TRBD1. This CDR3 region has 15 residues. Trimming at V came to 5 bases and at J to 3 bases, leaving 6 bases not matched to a gene. CDR1 MNHEY and CDR2 SMNVEV come from the germline V gene (reference sequence). This CDR3 is CASSPRQGYTGELFF. The CDR3 DNA is TGTGCCAGCAGTCCCCGACAGGGATACACCGGGGAGCTGTTTTTT.

The chain joins TRBV4-1 to TRBJ1-6; 9 bases agree with TRBD1. With V trimmed by 6 bases and J by 7 bases, 16 bases remained unmatched. From germline, CDR1 is MGHRA and CDR2 YSYEKL. This CDR3 spans 18 amino acids. DNA of the CDR3: TGCGCCAGCAGAAACTACCTTCGGGACAGGGTTCGGAATTCACCCCTCCACTTT. Translation gives CASRNYLRDRVRNSPLHF.

The chain carries TRBV9 and TRBJ2-7; D uncertain. CDR1 is SGDLS, CDR2 YYNGEE, per germline. The CDR3 covers 13 residues. Trimming stripped 0 bases from V and 2 bases from J, with 6 bases between. CDR3 residues: CASSVDGTYEQYF. DNA of the CDR3: TGTGCCAGCAGCGTAGACGGAACCTACGAGCAGTACTTC.

V usage is TRBV6-1 and J usage is TRBJ2-7; 7 bases fit TRBD1. Losses at the gene ends were 8 bases for V and 2 bases for J; bases not matched to a gene: 6. From germline, CDR1 is MNHNS and CDR2 SASEGT. CDR3 length: 13 residues. The CDR3 protein is CASGWDSPYEQYF. The CDR3 nucleotides are TGTGCCAGCGGCTGGGACAGCCCCTACGAGCAGTACTTC.

This rearrangement joins TRBV4-2 to TRBJ2-7; D perhaps matches TRBD1 (6 bases). Trimming removed 0 bases from V and 2 bases from J, with 14 bases in between. CDR3 length: 16 residues. Germline CDR1 LGHNA, CDR2 YNFKEQ. This CDR3 reads CASSQDQTTGTYEQYF. CDR3 DNA sequence: TGTGCCAGCAGCCAAGATCAAACGACAGGAACCTACGAGCAGTACTTC.

The chain is built from TRBV2 and TRBJ2-1; 11 nucleotides align to TRBD2. The CDR3 runs 16 residues. V was pared by 6 bases and J by 4 bases, with 8 bases of the junction left unmatched. CDR1 is SNHLY and CDR2 is FYNNEI in the germline V gene. CDR3 in DNA: TGTGCCAGCAGCTTATCTTTAGCGGGGGGGTACAATGAGCAGTTCTTC. The encoded protein is CASSLSLAGGYNEQFF.

This clone has at least ten counts. The chain employs TRBV19 and TRBJ1-5; 10 bases fit TRBD1. V trimming: 6 bases; J trimming: 6 bases; junction bases outside the gene matches: 5. The CDR3 runs 14 residues. The V gene's germline CDR1 is LNHDA and CDR2 SQIVND (reference sequence). CDR3 loop: CASRGRDRGQPQHF. CDR3 nucleotides: TGTGCCAGTAGGGGACGGGACAGGGGTCAGCCCCAGCATTTT.

A single count supports this clone. The genes are TRBV6-6 and TRBJ2-1, with 7 bases fitting TRBD1. CDR3 length: 15 residues. J was trimmed by 5 bases and V by 2 bases; bases with no gene match: 6. CDR1 is MNHNY, CDR2 SVGAGI, per germline (reference sequence). CDR3 residues: CASSYGGQEHNEQFF. CDR3 sequence (DNA): TGTGCCAGCAGTTACGGAGGACAGGAACACAATGAGCAGTTCTTC.

The gene calls are TRBV5-1 and TRBJ2-2; D not resolved. This CDR3 spans 13 amino acids. With 7 bases removed from V and 1 base from J, the gap between germline ends came to 8 bases. Germline assignment: CDR1 SGHRS and CDR2 YFSETQ. CDR3 DNA: TGCGCCAGCGGTCTGCAGAACACCGGGGAGCTGTTTTTT. Its protein is CASGLQNTGELFF.

The chain has TRBV13 and TRBJ2-3, with 12 bases matching TRBD2. Per germline, CDR1 PRHDT and CDR2 FYEKMQ (reference sequence). The CDR3 is 16 amino acids. V was pared by 5 bases and J by 4 bases, with 7 bases of the junction left unmatched. CDR3 DNA sequence: TGTGCCAGCAGCCCCCGACTAGCGGGAGTTGCAGATACGCAGTATTTT. This gives the protein CASSPRLAGVADTQYF.

V and J are TRBV6-1 and TRBJ2-1, with 10 bases identical to TRBD2. With V trimmed by 3 bases and J by 4 bases, 3 bases remained unmatched. The germline CDR1 and CDR2 sequences are MNHNS and SASEGT. The CDR3 sequence is 15 residues long. CDR3 loop: CASSDLAGAYNEQFF. The CDR3 region has the DNA TGTGCCAGCAGTGACCTAGCGGGAGCATACAATGAGCAGTTCTTC.

The CDR3 coding sequence is TGTGCCTGGAGTCCCGGACAGGGGGCCTATGGCTACACCTTC. Translated: CAWSPGQGAYGYTF. This chain joins TRBV30 and TRBJ1-2, with 11 bases matching TRBD1. This CDR3 is built from 14 residues. V lost 2 bases to trimming and J lost 4 bases; unmatched junction nucleotides: 3. The germline CDR1 and CDR2 sequences are GTSNPN and SVGIG (reference sequence).

The chain couples TRBV6-6 to TRBJ2-7, with unresolved D. CDR3 length equals 14 residues. The germline V and J ends were trimmed by 4 bases and 3 bases, with 13 bases remaining between them. Germline CDR1 and CDR2: MNHNY and SVGAGI (reference sequence). The CDR3 nucleotides read TGTGCCAGCAGTTTAACACCCTCAAACTACGAGCAGTACTTC. Protein: CASSLTPSNYEQYF.